This T cell receptor beta chain was sequenced in a study of T cells after posttransplantation cyclophosphamide (dated by TCRdb to the mid-2010s). With regard to the full study: Using TRB sequencing, the study followed how the T cell repertoire rebuilt after myeloablative bone marrow transplantation with posttransplantation cyclophosphamide given as GVHD prophylaxis. Antigen receptor sequencing was done on samples from roughly 38 PTCy-treated patients and from 15 to 20 related bone marrow donors of those patients. Blood from every one of the approximately 30 PTCy patients who had 1-year posttransplant specimens underwent TRB sequencing. In 3 patients, up to about 3 additional blood samples taken between 2 and 5.2 years after transplant also underwent TRB sequencing, as did pretransplant blood from 4 patients. TRA and TRB clonality were tightly correlated in 10 or so samples, so subsequent TCR analyses focused on TRB only. Public TRB sequences were queried against a database of over 3,000 sequences associated with responses to pathogens, tumor antigens, self-antigens and alloantigens.

The CDR3 measures 14 amino acids from cysteine to phenylalanine. Only CDR3 DNA is held: 42 bases, read in frame from base 1. V has 5 bases trimmed and J has 3 bases trimmed; junction bases matching no gene number 5. As encoded in the germline V gene, CDR1 is SGHRS while CDR2 is YFSETQ. The study at large found these results: The TRB repertoires of T cells infiltrating skin or GI tract showed only limited overlap with the TRB repertoires of T cells in blood. Donor-recipient similarity was low at 1-2 months but increased during the first year, and donor CD8+ memory clones often dominated later blood repertoires. Across about 49 patients, TRB clonality was highly associated with recipient CMV seropositivity and CMV reactivation, and PTCy diversity was similar to diversity in CNI/methotrexate controls.

As regards this clone: This receptor's antigen is unknown. No base qualities exist here, and no much larger clone lies one base off it.

TRB sequencing used genomic DNA with the immunoSEQ assay at survey resolution or the hsTCRB kit. Turning to the authors' computational methods: The immunoSEQ software was used for initial read processing, and the LymphoSeq R package was used for repertoire analyses. Clonality was computed as 1 minus normalized Shannon entropy, and a Gini coefficient was also calculated for each TRB dataset. To infer phenotypes in unsorted samples, TRB sequences from sorted subsets of the recipient or donor were mapped onto unsorted samples from the same recipient. Entries here come from immuneACCESS through TCRdb and include only in-frame sequences with V and J called. Some clones fail to appear in such tables; in the studies checked, an unresolved V gene covers under half of the shortfall, and the cause of the remainder is unknown. V and J calls and clone size are copied from that table; D and trimming were computed from the DNA. For this sample there are roughly 42,000 clones; less than 95% appear just once. The biggest ten clones account for around 2.3% of the sample.

Interpreted using the paper, the treatment or condition label stands for: high-dose cyclophosphamide on days +3 and +4 as single-agent GVHD prophylaxis. PTCy patients received busulfan and fludarabine conditioning, a related or unrelated marrow graft, and cyclophosphamide on days +3 and +4. PTCy-treated patients came from a prospective multi-institutional clinical trial. Peripheral blood and bone marrow mononuclear cells were isolated by Ficoll-Hypaque density centrifugation and cryopreserved. Here the chain combines TRBV5-1 and TRBJ2-3, with 8 bases aligning to TRBD2. Sequences were derived from PBMCs, sampled around 63 days after allogeneic stem cell transplant with posttransplant cyclophosphamide. The TCR comes from a male patient aged 55-69 years who received an allogeneic stem cell transplant from a related donor and was CMV-positive. Some T cells may originate with the graft donor following a transplant. The CDR3 region: CASSSAGGTDTQYF. Here is the DNA: TGCGCCAGCAGTTCGGCGGGGGGAACAGATACGCAGTATTTT.